This note documents a single T cell receptor beta chain sequence. Its antigen remains unknown. CD45RO negativity and positive selection for CCR7 defined naive CD8 cells, a population that excluded terminally differentiated effector memory CD45RA+ cells. The assay was immunoSEQ multiplex PCR, and TCRdb's table has in-frame clones only and misses some. The repertoire holds nearly 2 million clones, with 85% to 95% as singletons. This entry belongs to a study of shared clonotypes between healthy human individuals. Study information: For every donor, three CD4 naive, three CD4 memory, two CD8 naive and one CD8 memory plates were used.

Study-level results: Around 5% of naive CD4 clonotypes were common to a few donors. The donor pool, a small one, limited the genetic and exposure-history diversity represented.

The CDR3 is 15 amino acids. Germline CDR1 reads LNHDA; CDR2 reads SQIVND (reference sequence). V was shortened by 4 bases and J by 4 bases, with 16 bases between the two germline ends. The clonotype originates from a young man in good health. V usage is TRBV19 and J usage is TRBJ1-2; D might be TRBD1 (5 bases). The source material was naive CD8+ T cells sorted from blood. The chain's CDR3 is CASSKDPGTTYGYTF. For the CDR3, the DNA is TGTGCCAGTAGTAAGGACCCGGGGACGACCTATGGCTACACCTTC.